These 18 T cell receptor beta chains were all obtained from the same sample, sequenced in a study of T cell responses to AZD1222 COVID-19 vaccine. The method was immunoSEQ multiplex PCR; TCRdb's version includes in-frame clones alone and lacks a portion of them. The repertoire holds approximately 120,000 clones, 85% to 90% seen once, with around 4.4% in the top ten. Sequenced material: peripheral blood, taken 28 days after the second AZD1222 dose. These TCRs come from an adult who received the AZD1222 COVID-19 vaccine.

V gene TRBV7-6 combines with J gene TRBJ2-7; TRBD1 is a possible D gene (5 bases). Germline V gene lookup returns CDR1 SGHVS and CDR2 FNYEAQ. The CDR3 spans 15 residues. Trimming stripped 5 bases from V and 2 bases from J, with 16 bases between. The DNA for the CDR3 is TGTGCCAGCAGCGGCCAGGGCAGGGCAGCCTACGAGCAGTACTTC. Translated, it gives CASSGQGRAAYEQYF.

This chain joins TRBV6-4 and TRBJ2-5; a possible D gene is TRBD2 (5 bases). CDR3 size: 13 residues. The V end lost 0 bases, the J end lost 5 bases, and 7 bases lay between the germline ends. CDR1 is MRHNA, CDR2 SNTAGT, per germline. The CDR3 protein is CASSDSWEETQYF. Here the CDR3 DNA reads TGTGCCAGCAGTGACTCATGGGAGGAGACCCAGTACTTC.

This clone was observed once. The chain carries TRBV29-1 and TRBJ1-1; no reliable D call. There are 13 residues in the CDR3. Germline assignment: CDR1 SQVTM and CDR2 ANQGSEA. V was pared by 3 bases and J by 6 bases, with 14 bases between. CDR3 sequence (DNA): TGCAGCGTTGATGGGCAGTACAAATCTGAAGCTTTCTTT. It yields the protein CSVDGQYKSEAFF.

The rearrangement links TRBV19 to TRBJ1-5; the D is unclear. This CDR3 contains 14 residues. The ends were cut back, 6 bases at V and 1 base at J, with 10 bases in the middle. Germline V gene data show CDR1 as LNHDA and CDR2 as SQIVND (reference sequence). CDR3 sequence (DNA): TGTGCCAGTAGGCTCGGTATAAGCAATCAGCCCCAGCATTTT. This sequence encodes CASRLGISNQPQHF. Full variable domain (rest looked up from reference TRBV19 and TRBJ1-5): DGGITQSPKYLFRKEGQNVTLSCEQNLNHDAMYWYRQDPGQGLRLIYYSQIVNDFQKGDIAEGYSVSREKKESFPLTVTSAQKNPTAFYLCASRLGISNQPQHFGDGTRLSIL.

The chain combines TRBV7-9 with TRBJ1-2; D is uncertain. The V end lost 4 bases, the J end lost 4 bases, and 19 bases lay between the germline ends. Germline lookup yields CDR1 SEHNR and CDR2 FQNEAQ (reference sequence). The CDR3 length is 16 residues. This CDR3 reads CASSWVGGSRSYGYTF. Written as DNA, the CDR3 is TGTGCCAGCAGCTGGGTGGGAGGGAGTCGGAGCTATGGCTACACCTTC.

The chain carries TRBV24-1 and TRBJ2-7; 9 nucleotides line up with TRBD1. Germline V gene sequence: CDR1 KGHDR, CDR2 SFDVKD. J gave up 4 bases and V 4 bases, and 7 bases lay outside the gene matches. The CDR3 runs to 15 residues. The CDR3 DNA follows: TGTGCCACCAGTGAATCGGGACAGGGAAATTACGAGCAGTACTTC. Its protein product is CATSESGQGNYEQYF.

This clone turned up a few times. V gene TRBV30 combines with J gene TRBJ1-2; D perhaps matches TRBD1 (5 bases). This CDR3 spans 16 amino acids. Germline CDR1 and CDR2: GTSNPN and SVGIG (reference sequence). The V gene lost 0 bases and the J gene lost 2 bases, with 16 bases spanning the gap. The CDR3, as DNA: TGTGCCTGGAGTGTACTTCCCTCGTCAGGGAACTATGGCTACACCTTC. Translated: CAWSVLPSSGNYGYTF.

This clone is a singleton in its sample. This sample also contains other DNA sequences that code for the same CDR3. This CDR3 reads CASSLGGNTEAFF. The CDR3 region has the DNA TGTGCCAGCAGCCTCGGCGGGAACACTGAAGCTTTCTTT. This rearrangement joins TRBV3-1 (or the pseudogene TRBV3-2) to TRBJ1-1; no clear D gene. Per the germline V gene, CDR1 is LGHDT and CDR2 is YNNKEL (reference sequence). Between the trimmed V and J ends, which lost 4 bases and 1 base, there was a span of 7 bases. The CDR3 sequence is 13 residues long.

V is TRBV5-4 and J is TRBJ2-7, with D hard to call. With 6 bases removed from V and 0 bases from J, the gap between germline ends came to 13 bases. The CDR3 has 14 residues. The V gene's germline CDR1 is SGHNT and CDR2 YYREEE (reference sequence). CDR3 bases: TGTGCCAGCACCCTAGAGAAGAGCTCCTACGAGCAGTACTTC. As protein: CASTLEKSSYEQYF.

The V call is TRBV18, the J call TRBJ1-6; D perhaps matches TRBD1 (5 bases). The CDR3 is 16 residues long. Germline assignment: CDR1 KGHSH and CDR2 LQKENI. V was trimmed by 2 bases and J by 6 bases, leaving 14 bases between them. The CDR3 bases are TGTGCCAGCTCACCAGAGACACCTCAGGGTAATTCACCCCTCCACTTT. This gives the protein CASSPETPQGNSPLHF. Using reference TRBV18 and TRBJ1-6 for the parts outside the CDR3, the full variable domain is NAGVMQNPRHLVRRRGQEARLRCSPMKGHSHVYWYRQLPEEGLKFMVYLQKENIIDESGMPKERFSAEFPKEGPSILRIQQVVRGDSAAYFCASSPETPQGNSPLHFGNGTRLTVT.

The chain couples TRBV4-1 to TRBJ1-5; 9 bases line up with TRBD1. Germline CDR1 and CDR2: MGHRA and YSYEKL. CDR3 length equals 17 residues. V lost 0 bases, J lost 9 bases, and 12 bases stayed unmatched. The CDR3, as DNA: TGCGCCAGCAGCCAAGATCGGGTGCGACAGGGGGAACCGCCCCAGCATTTT. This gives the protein CASSQDRVRQGEPPQHF.

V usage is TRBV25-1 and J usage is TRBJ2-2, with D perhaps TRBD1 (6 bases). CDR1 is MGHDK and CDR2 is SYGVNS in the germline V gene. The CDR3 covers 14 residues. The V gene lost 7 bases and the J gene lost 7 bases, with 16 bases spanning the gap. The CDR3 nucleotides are TGTGCCAGCAACAAGGCAGGGGCTAGCGGGGAGCTGTTTTTT. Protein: CASNKAGASGELFF.

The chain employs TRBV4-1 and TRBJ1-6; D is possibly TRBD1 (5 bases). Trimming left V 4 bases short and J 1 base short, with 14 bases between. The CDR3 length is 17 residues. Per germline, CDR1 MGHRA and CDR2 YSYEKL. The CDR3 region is CASSLATDKSYNSPLHF. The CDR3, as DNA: TGCGCCAGCAGCCTTGCGACGGACAAATCCTATAATTCACCCCTCCACTTT.

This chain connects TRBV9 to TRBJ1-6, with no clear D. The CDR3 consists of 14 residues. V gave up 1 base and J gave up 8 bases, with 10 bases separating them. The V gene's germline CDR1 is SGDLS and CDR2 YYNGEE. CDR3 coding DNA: TGTGCCAGCAGCGTAATGGAGGCGGATTCACCCCTCCACTTT. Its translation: CASSVMEADSPLHF.

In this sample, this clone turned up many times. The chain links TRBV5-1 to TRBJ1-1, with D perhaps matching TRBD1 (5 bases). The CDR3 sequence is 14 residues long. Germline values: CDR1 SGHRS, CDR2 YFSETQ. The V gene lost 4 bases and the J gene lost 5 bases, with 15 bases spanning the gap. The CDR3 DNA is TGCGCCAGCAGCGGGGGACTACGGGGAACTGAAGCTTTCTTT. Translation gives CASSGGLRGTEAFF.

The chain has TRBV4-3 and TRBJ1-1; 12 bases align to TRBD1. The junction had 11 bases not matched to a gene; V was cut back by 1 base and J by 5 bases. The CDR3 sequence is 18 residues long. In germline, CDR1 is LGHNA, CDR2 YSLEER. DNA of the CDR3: TGCGCCAGCAGCCAAGGGGACAGGGGGCGTTTTGAAGCAACTGAAGCTTTCTTT. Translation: CASSQGDRGRFEATEAFF.

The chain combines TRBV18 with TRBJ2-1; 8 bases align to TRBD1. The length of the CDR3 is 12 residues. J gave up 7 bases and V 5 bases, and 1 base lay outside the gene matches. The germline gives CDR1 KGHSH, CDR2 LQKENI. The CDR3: CASSGDRNEQFF. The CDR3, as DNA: TGTGCCAGCTCAGGGGACAGGAATGAGCAGTTCTTC.

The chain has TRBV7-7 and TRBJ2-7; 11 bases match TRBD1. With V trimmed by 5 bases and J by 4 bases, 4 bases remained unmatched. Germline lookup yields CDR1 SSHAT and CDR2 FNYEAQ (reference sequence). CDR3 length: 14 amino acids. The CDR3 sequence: CASSAGTGGYEQYF. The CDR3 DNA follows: TGTGCCAGCAGCGCCGGGACAGGGGGGTACGAGCAGTACTTC.